This TCR beta chain derives from a study of breast tumors, draining lymph nodes, adjacent tissues. Germline CDR1 KGHSH, CDR2 LQKENI. CDR3 size: 16 residues. The ends lost 1 base at V and 3 bases at J; junction bases unmatched: 5. Using its own MiXCR run on the multiplex PCR reads, TCRdb lists one record per CDR3 protein. Of 290,000 or so distinct CDR3 sequences in the sample, roughly 30% were seen once. This clonotype was seen only a few times. The antigen is not known. Samples came from axillary lymph nodes draining the breast cancer. Study-wide findings and caveats: Tumor repertoires ranked between lymph nodes and nontumor tissue in diversity, with V and J gene preferences.

The genes are TRBV18 and TRBJ1-2; TRBD1 matches 10 bases. This clonotype was sampled from a female donor with breast cancer. Some clones in this sample may be carry-over from other donors' samples. Sample: axillary lymph node tissue. The CDR3, as DNA: TGTGCCAGCTCACCACGGGGGGACAGGGGTGACTATGGCTACACCTTC. Translated, it gives CASSPRGDRGDYGYTF.